These T cell receptor beta chains were read from a single sample in a study of T-cell memory formation after mild COVID-19. TCRdb called the 5' RACE reads again in MiXCR, with one record for every CDR3 protein. The sample includes fewer than 700,000 distinct CDR3 sequences, around 17% of them seen just once. Sample: PBMCs or a T cell subset sorted from them (not recorded which). The receptor set was obtained from an adult woman who had mild COVID-19 (a few samples of this study predate the infection). Cell type and time point are not known. Each CDR3 is given with its conserved first and last residue. A D gene is named only where the DNA matches it firmly. Clone size is shown for a subset of rows, as once, few, many or a class of expanded clone.

D	J	size	V	DNA	CDR3
TRBD2	TRBJ2-1	few	TRBV6-1	TGTGCCAGCAGTGAGGATAGCGGGGGGCCGTACAATGAGCAGTTCTTC	CASSEDSGGPYNEQFF
TRBD1	TRBJ2-7	few	TRBV4-3	TGCGCCAGCAGCCAAGAATACAGGGGGAACGAGCAGTACTTC	CASSQEYRGNEQYF
TRBD2	TRBJ2-2	few	TRBV24-1	TGTGCCACCAGTGGCCTCAGCGGGAGTGGCACCGGGGAGCTGTTTTTT	CATSGLSGSGTGELFF
.	TRBJ2-7	many	TRBV9	TGTGCCAGCAGCCCAGGAGGGACGAAAGGGATCTACGAGCAGTACTTC	CASSPGGTKGIYEQYF
.	TRBJ2-5	.	TRBV19	TGTGCCAGTAGCCGGTACAGGGAGGAGACCCAGTACTTC	CASSRYREETQYF
TRBD2	TRBJ2-2	many	TRBV4-3	TGCGCCAGCAGCCAAGATTCTAGCGGGAGTATTACCGGGGAGCTGTTTTTT	CASSQDSSGSITGELFF
.	TRBJ2-3	many	TRBV24-1	TGTGCCACCAGTGATTCGTCCCGTCCTAGCACAGATACGCAGTATTTT	CATSDSSRPSTDTQYF
.	TRBJ1-4	.	TRBV19	TGTGCCAGTAGTATGCGGTACGAAAAACTGTTTTTT	CASSMRYEKLFF
TRBD1	TRBJ1-1	.	TRBV5-1	TGCGCCAGCAGACCGGACAGGGTGTTTCACACTGAAGCTTTCTTT	CASRPDRVFHTEAFF
.	TRBJ2-3	.	TRBV10-2	TGCGCCAGCAGCCCTACCCGGAGTCGCACAGATACGCAGTATTTT	CASSPTRSRTDTQYF
.	TRBJ1-1	few	TRBV7-4	TGTGCCAGCAGCTCGGGACTCCCGAACACTGAAGCTTTCTTT	CASSSGLPNTEAFF
.	TRBJ1-1	.	TRBV11-2	TGTGCCAGCAGCTTAGCTTGGGAGAAGGAAGCTTTCTTT	CASSLAWEKEAFF
TRBD1	TRBJ2-3	.	TRBV11-1	TGTGCCAGCAGCTTTTCGGACAGGGTGGCAGATACGCAGTATTTT	CASSFSDRVADTQYF
.	TRBJ2-3	few	TRBV7-3	TGTGCCAGCAGCCCAAGACCCAGGATACGCGGCACAGATACGCAGTATTTT	CASSPRPRIRGTDTQYF
TRBD2	TRBJ2-1	few	TRBV5-1	TGCGCCAGCAGCTTACTAGCGTCCCGGCACAATGAGCAGTTCTTC	CASSLLASRHNEQFF
TRBD1	TRBJ2-1	.	TRBV6-2/TRBV6-3	TGTGCCAGCAGTTACGTGACAGGGGGCCTCTACAATGAGCAGTTCTTC	CASSYVTGGLYNEQFF
.	TRBJ2-3	few	TRBV10-3	TGTGCCATCAGTGTGGGCAGCAGCACAGATACGCAGTATTTT	CAISVGSSTDTQYF
.	TRBJ2-3	few	TRBV7-9	TGTGCCAGCAGTTATCCTAGGAGGGCCGTAAAGGCAGATACGCAGTATTTT	CASSYPRRAVKADTQYF
.	TRBJ2-3	.	TRBV7-3	TGTGCCAGCAGCTTTGCTAGAAGCGATACGCAGTATTTT	CASSFARSDTQYF
.	TRBJ2-7	many	TRBV7-8	TGTGCCAGCAGCTTAGAGTACGAGCAGTACTTC	CASSLEYEQYF
.	TRBJ1-1	.	TRBV3-1	TGTGCCAGCAGCCAAAGGGCTGAAGCTTTCTTT	CASSQRAEAFF
TRBD2	TRBJ2-7	few	TRBV7-9	TGTGCCAGCAACCGGGGGACTAGCGGACTACGGGAGCAGTACTTC	CASNRGTSGLREQYF